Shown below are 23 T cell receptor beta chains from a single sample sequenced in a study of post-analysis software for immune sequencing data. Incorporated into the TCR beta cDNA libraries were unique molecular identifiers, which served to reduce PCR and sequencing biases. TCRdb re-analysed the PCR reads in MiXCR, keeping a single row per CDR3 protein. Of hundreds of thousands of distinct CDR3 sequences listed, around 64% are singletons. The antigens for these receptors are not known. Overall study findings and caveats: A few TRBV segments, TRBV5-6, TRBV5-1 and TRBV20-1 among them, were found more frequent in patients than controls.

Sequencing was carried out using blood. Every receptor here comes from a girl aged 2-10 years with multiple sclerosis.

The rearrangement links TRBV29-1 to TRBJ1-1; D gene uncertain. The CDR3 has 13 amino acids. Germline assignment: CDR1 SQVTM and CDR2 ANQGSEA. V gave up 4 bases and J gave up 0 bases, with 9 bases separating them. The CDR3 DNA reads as TGCAGCGTTGCCCAACAGATGAACACTGAAGCTTTCTTT. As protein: CSVAQQMNTEAFF.

The CDR3: CATSRRGPNEQFF. CDR3 bases: TGTGCCACCAGCAGGCGGGGGCCCAATGAGCAGTTCTTC. The chain couples TRBV15 to TRBJ2-1; D perhaps matches TRBD2 (7 bases). V was clipped by 3 bases and J by 6 bases, with 9 bases between them. CDR1 and CDR2 (germline): LNHNV, YYDKDF (reference sequence). CDR3 size: 13 residues. The whole variable domain, filled in from reference TRBV15 and TRBJ2-1, reads DAMVIQNPRYQVTQFGKPVTLSCSQTLNHNVMYWYQQKSSQAPKLLFHYYDKDFNNEADTPDNFQSRRPNTSFCFLDIRSPGLGDTAMYLCATSRRGPNEQFFGPGTRLTVL.

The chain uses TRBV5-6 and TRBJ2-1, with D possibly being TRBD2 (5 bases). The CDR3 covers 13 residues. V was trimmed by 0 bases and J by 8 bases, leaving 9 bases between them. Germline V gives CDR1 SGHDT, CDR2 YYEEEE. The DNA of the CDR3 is TGTGCCAGCAGCTTGGCAAGTAGCGATGAGCAGTTCTTC. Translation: CASSLASSDEQFF. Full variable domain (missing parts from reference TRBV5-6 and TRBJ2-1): DAGVTQSPTHLIKTRGQQVTLRCSPKSGHDTVSWYQQALGQGPQFIFQYYEEEERQRGNFPDRFSGHQFPNYSSELNVNALLLGDSALYLCASSLASSDEQFFGPGTRLTVL.

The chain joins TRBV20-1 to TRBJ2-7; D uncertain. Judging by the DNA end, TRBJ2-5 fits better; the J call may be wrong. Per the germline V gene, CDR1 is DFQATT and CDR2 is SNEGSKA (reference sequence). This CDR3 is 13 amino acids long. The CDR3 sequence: CSARDPLEETQYF. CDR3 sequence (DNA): TGCAGTGCTAGAGATCCTTTAGAAGAGACCCAGTACTTC.

CDR3 protein: CASSQLAGVSAYEQYF. CDR3 nucleotide sequence: TGCGCCAGCAGCCAACTAGCGGGAGTGAGCGCCTACGAGCAGTACTTC. This rearrangement joins TRBV5-1 to TRBJ2-7; 11 positions agree with TRBD2. The length of the CDR3 is 16 residues. V trimming: 4 bases; J trimming: 2 bases; junction bases outside the gene matches: 8. Looked up from germline, CDR1 is SGHRS and CDR2 is YFSETQ. Filled out from reference TRBV5-1 and TRBJ2-7, the complete variable domain reads KAGVTQTPRYLIKTRGQQVTLSCSPISGHRSVSWYQQTPGQGLQFLFEYFSETQRNKGNFPGRFSGRQFSNSRSEMNVSTLELGDSALYLCASSQLAGVSAYEQYFGPGTRLTVT.

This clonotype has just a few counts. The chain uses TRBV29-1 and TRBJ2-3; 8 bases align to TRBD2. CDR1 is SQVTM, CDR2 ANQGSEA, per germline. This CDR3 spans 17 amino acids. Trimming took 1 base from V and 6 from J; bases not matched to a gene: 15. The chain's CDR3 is CSVEVPSGGPPPDTQYF. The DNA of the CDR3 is TGCAGCGTTGAAGTCCCATCGGGAGGGCCTCCACCCGATACGCAGTATTTT.

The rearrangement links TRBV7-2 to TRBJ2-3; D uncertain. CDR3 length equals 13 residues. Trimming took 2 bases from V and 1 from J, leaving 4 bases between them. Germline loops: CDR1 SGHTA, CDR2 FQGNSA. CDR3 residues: CASSLMRTDTQYF. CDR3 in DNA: TGTGCCAGCAGCTTAATGCGCACAGATACGCAGTATTTT.

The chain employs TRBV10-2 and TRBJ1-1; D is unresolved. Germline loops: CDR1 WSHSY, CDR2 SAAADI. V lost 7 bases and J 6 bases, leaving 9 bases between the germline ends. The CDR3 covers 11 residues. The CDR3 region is CASTSISEAFF. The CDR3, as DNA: TGCGCCAGCACCAGTATATCTGAAGCTTTCTTT.

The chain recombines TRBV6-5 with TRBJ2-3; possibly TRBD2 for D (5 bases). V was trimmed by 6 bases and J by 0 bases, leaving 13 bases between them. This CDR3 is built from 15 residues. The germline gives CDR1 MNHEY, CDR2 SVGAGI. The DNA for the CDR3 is TGTGCCAGCAGGATCGACTGGACTAGCACAGATACGCAGTATTTT. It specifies CASRIDWTSTDTQYF.

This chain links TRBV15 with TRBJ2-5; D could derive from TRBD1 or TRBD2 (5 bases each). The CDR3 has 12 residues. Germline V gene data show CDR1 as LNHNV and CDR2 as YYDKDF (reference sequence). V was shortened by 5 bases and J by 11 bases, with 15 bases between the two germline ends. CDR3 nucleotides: TGTGCCACCAGCGGGGACCTCCTGGAGCAGTACTTC. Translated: CATSGDLLEQYF.

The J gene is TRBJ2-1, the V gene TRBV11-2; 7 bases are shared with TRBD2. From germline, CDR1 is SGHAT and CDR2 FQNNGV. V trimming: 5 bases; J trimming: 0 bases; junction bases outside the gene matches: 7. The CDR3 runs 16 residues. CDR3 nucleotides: TGTGCCAGCAGCCGGGGGGACCCCAGCTCCTACAATGAGCAGTTCTTC. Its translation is CASSRGDPSSYNEQFF.

CDR3 amino acids: CASSLGSGIPYEQYF. CDR3 nucleotides: TGCGCCAGCAGCTTGGGGTCCGGGATCCCCTACGAGCAGTACTTC. The chain employs TRBV5-1 and TRBJ2-7; D is possibly TRBD2 (5 bases). Germline V gives CDR1 SGHRS, CDR2 YFSETQ. The V and J ends lost 0 bases and 2 bases respectively, with 12 bases between them. The CDR3 covers 15 residues.

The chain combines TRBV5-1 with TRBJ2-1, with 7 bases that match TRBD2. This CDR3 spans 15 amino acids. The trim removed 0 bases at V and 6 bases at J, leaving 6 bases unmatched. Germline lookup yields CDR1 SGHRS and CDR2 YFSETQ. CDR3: CASSLEAGEVNEQFF. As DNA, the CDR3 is TGCGCCAGCAGCTTGGAGGCGGGAGAGGTCAATGAGCAGTTCTTC. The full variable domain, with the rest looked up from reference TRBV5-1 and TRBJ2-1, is KAGVTQTPRYLIKTRGQQVTLSCSPISGHRSVSWYQQTPGQGLQFLFEYFSETQRNKGNFPGRFSGRQFSNSRSEMNVSTLELGDSALYLCASSLEAGEVNEQFFGPGTRLTVL.

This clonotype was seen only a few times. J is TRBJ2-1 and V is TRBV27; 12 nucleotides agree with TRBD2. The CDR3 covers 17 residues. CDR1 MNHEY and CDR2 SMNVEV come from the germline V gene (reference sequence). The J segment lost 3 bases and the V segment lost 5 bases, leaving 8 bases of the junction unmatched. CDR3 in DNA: TGTGCCAGCAGTCAGGCTAAACTAGCGGGGGGCTACAATGAGCAGTTCTTC. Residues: CASSQAKLAGGYNEQFF.

DNA for the CDR3: TGTGCCAGCAGTTTTCAAATGGGACAGGGGGTCACCGGGGAGCTGTTTTTT. This encodes CASSFQMGQGVTGELFF. This chain uses TRBV28 with TRBJ2-2, with 11 bases fitting TRBD1. Germline V gene lookup returns CDR1 MDHEN and CDR2 SYDVKM. The J segment lost 4 bases and the V segment lost 3 bases, leaving 7 bases of the junction unmatched. This CDR3 spans 17 amino acids. Combining the CDR3 with reference TRBV28 and TRBJ2-2 gives the whole variable domain DVKVTQSSRYLVKRTGEKVFLECVQDMDHENMFWYRQDPGLGLRLIYFSYDVKMKEKGDIPEGYSVSREKKERFSLILESASTNQTSMYLCASSFQMGQGVTGELFFGEGSRLTVL.

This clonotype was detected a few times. CDR3 in amino acids: CSARDLGAVSYNEQFF. In DNA form, the CDR3 reads TGCAGTGCTAGAGATCTCGGGGCAGTATCCTACAATGAGCAGTTCTTC. V and J are TRBV20-1 and TRBJ2-1, with D perhaps assigned TRBD1 or TRBD2 (5 bases each). The CDR3 has 16 amino acids. Trimming cost V 0 bases and J 1 base, with 13 bases left between them. Germline assignment: CDR1 DFQATT and CDR2 SNEGSKA (reference sequence).

In nucleotides, the CDR3 is TGTGCCATCAGGGCTAGCGGGCCCCGCTCCTACGAGCAGTACTTC. It specifies CAIRASGPRSYEQYF. The genes are TRBV10-3 and TRBJ2-7, with TRBD2 matching 8 bases. Germline CDR1 ENHRY, CDR2 SYGVKD. Unmatched junction bases numbered 7, after V lost 6 bases and J lost 0 bases. The CDR3 totals 15 residues.

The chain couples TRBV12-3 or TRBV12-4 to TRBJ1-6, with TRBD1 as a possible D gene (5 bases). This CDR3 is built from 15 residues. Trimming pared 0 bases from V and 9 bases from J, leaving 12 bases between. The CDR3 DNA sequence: TGTGCCAGCAGTTTAGCTGGGGGGGGAAGTTCACCCCTCCACTTT. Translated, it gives CASSLAGGGSSPLHF.

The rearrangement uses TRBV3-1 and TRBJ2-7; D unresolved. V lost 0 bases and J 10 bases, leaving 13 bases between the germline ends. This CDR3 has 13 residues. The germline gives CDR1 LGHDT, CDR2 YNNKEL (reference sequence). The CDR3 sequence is CASSQDPGRPQYF. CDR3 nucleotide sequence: TGTGCCAGCAGCCAAGACCCCGGACGGCCCCAGTACTTC.

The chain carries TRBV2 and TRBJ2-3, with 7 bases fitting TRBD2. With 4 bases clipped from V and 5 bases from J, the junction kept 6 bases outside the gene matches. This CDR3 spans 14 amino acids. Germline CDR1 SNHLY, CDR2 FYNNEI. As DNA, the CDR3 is TGTGCCAGCAGTGGCCGGACGGGGGGAGATACGCAGTATTTT. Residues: CASSGRTGGDTQYF. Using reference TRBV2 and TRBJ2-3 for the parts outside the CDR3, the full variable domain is EPEVTQTPSHQVTQMGQEVILRCVPISNHLYFYWYRQILGQKVEFLVSFYNNEISEKSEIFDDQFSVERPDGSNFTLKIRSTKLEDSAMYFCASSGRTGGDTQYFGPGTRLTVL.

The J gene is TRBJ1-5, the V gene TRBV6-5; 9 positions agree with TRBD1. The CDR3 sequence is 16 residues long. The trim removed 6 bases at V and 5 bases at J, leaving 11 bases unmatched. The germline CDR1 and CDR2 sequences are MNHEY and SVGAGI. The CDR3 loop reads CASRVVVQGAYQPQHF. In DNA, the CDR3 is TGTGCCAGCAGGGTCGTGGTACAGGGGGCCTATCAGCCCCAGCATTTT.

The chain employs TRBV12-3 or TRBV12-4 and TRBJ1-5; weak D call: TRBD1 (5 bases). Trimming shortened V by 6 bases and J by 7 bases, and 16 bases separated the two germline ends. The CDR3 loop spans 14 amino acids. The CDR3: CASSPAGREQPQHF. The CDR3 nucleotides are TGTGCCAGCAGCCCTGCAGGGAGGGAACAGCCCCAGCATTTT.

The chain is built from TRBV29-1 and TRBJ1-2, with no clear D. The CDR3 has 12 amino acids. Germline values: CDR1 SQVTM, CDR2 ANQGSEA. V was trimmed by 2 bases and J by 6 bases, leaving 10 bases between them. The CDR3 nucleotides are TGCAGCGTTGAAATGACACGGAATGGCTACACCTTC. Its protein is CSVEMTRNGYTF.